This T cell receptor (beta chain) was sequenced for a study of radiotherapy plus CTLA-4 blockade in lung cancer. Libraries were prepared by immunoSEQ multiplex PCR; TCRdb keeps only in-frame clonotypes and omits some of them. This sample has 81,000 or so clones, with 70% to 85% found just once. This clone was observed a few times. The CDR3 is 16 amino acids. The germline V gene has CDR1 SGDLS and CDR2 YYNGEE. V was clipped by 4 bases and J by 0 bases; unmatched bases: 8. Sequencing used peripheral blood, obtained from a patient treated with radiotherapy plus ipilimumab. The source is a human donor with non-small cell lung cancer who had stable disease on radiotherapy plus ipilimumab. J is TRBJ1-2 and V is TRBV9; TRBD1 agrees at 8 bases. CDR3 region: CASSSTGGVANYGYTF. Written as DNA, the CDR3 is TGTGCCAGCAGCTCCACAGGGGGAGTTGCTAACTATGGCTACACCTTC.